This T cell receptor (beta chain) comes out of a study of OX40 agonist ivuxolimab in advanced cancers. A note on this clone: Its antigen is still unknown.

Libraries were prepared by immunoSEQ multiplex PCR; TCRdb keeps only in-frame clonotypes and omits some of them. The table includes 65,000 to 80,000 clones, roughly 80% detected once. Findings and caveats of the study: Both blood CD4+ and CD8+ T cells showed clonal growth by week 6 at 0.1 to 3.0 mg/kg.

The germline V gene encodes CDR1 SGHNT and CDR2 YYREEE (reference sequence). CDR3 length equals 16 residues. V lost 4 bases to trimming and J lost 1 base; unmatched junction nucleotides: 6. V gene TRBV5-4 combines with J gene TRBJ2-2; 8 bases are a match to TRBD2. The clonotype originates from an adult with an advanced solid tumor such as melanoma, head and neck, liver or kidney cancer. This specimen consisted of CD4+ or CD8+ T cells sorted from blood, obtained in a trial of the OX40 agonist ivuxolimab. The CDR3 is CASSQKGLVNTGELFF. The CDR3 coding sequence is TGTGCCAGCAGCCAGAAGGGACTAGTGAACACCGGGGAGCTGTTTTTT.